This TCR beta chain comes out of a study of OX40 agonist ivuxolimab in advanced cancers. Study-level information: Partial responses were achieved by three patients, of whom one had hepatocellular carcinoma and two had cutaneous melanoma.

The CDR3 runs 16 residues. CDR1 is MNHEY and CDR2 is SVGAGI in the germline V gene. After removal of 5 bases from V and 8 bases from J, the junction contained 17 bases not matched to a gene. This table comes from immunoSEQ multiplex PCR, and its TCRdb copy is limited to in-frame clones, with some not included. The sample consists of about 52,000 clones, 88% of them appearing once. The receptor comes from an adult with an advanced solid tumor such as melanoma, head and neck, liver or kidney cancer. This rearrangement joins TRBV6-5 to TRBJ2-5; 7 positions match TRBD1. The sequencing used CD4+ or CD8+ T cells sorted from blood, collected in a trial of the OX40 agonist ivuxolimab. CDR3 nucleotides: TGTGCCAGCAGTCACTTTGAGGGGGCGCAGTTACGAACCCAGTACTTC. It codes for CASSHFEGAQLRTQYF.